The TCR beta chain under discussion was sequenced for a study of blood T cell repertoires in COVID-19. Study in general: Acute and convalescent COVID-19 specimens originated in the United States, Italy and Spain. T cells, B-cell-depleted T cells, or PBMCs supplied cDNA or gDNA.

Looked up from germline, CDR1 is SQVTM and CDR2 is ANQGSEA. Trimming removed 6 bases from V and 3 bases from J; junction bases left unmatched: 7. The CDR3 sequence is 14 residues long. Per the study methods: The authors estimated nucleated cell counts from reference gene primer amplification. The table came from immunoSEQ multiplex PCR; TCRdb's copy has only in-frame clones and leaves some out. That table furnishes V, J and clone size, whereas the DNA furnished D and trimming. The sample shows 92,000 or so clones, 88% of them seen only once. The material sequenced was peripheral blood. This clonotype originated in a man between 60 and 75 years old with acute or convalescent COVID-19. This chain uses TRBV29-1 with TRBJ2-3; 9 nucleotides match TRBD1. The chain's CDR3 is CSVGDRVGTDTQYF. CDR3 DNA: TGCAGCGTGGGGGACAGGGTAGGAACAGATACGCAGTATTTT.